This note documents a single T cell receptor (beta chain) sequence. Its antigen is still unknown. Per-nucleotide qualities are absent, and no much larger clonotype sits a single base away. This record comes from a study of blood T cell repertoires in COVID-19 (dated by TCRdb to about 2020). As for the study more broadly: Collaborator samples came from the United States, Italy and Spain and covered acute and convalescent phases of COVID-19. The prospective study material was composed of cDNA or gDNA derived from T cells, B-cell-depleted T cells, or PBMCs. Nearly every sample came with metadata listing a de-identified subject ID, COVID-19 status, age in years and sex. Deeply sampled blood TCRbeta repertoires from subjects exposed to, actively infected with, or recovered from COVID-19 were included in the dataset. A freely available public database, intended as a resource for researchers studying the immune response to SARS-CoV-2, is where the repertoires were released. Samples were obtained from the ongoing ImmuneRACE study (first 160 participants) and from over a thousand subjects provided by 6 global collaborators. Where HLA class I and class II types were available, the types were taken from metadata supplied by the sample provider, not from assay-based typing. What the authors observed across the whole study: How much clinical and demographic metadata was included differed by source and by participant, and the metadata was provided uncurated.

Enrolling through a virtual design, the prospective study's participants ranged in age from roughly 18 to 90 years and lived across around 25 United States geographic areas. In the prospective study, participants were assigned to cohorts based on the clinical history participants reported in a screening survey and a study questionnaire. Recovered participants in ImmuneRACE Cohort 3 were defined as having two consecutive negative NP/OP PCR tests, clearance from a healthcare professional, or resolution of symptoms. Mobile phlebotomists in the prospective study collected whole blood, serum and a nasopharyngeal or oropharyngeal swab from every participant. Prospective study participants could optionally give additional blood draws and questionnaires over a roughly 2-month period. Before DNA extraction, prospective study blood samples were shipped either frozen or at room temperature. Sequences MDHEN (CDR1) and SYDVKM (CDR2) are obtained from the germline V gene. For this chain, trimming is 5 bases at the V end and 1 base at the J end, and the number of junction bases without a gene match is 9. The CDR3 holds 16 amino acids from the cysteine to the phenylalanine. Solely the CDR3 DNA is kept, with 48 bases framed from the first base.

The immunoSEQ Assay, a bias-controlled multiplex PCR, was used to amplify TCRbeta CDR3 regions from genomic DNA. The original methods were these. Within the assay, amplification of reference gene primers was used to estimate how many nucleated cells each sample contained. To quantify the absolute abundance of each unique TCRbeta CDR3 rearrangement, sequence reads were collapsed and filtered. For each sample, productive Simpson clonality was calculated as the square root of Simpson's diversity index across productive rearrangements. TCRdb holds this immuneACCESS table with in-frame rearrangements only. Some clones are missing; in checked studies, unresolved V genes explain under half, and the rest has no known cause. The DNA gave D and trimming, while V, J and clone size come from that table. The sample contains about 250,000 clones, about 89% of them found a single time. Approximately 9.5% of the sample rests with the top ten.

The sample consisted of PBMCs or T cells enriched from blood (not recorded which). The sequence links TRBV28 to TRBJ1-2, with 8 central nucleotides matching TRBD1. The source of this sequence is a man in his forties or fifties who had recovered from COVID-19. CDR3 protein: CASSLPGQGLNYGYTF. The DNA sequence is TGTGCCAGCAGTCTCCCCGGACAGGGCCTTAACTATGGCTACACCTTC.